The rows below give T cell receptor beta chains drawn from one sample of a study of T cells in Graves' hyperthyroidism and ophthalmopathy. TCRdb processed the multiplex PCR reads anew with MiXCR; each CDR3 protein has one entry. The table has nearly 600,000 distinct CDR3 sequences, about 15% seen once. Sequenced material: blood. These receptors were collected from a woman between 25 and 40 years old with Graves' hyperthyroidism that later progressed to Graves' ophthalmopathy. CDR3s include the opening cysteine and the closing phenylalanine or tryptophan.

V gene	J gene	CDR3 protein
TRBV28	TRBJ2-7	CASSPPPGPVMGEQYF
TRBV11-2	TRBJ1-4	CASSSHRGNEKLFF
TRBV18	TRBJ2-3	CASSPPGADTQYF
TRBV30	TRBJ2-1	CAWDLGGYNEQFF
TRBV6-1	TRBJ2-7	CASSTTGNYEQYF
TRBV7-9	TRBJ1-2	CASSRAAANYGYTF
TRBV7-2	TRBJ1-5	CASSLEGPGSNQPQHF
TRBV7-2	TRBJ1-4	CASSLNWGEKLFF
TRBV18	TRBJ1-2	CASSPNGQPTNYGYTF
TRBV19	TRBJ2-3	CASSIAGGGSSPDTQYF
TRBV29-1	TRBJ2-7	CSVIGRASSYEQYF
TRBV5-1	TRBJ2-1	CASSLSGDEQFF
TRBV11-2	TRBJ2-5	CASSLFPGTRQETQYF
TRBV6-2/TRBV6-3	TRBJ2-3	CASSYATGGPRIDTQYF
TRBV18	TRBJ1-1	CASSPPDRGQNTEAFF
TRBV7-9	TRBJ1-2	CASSSRQVEAGYTF
TRBV19	TRBJ2-1	CASSVWAGGDNEQFF
TRBV6-2/TRBV6-3	TRBJ2-5	CASSSQTLKETQYF
TRBV11-2	TRBJ2-5	CASTFLGQETQYF
TRBV2	TRBJ1-4	CASSAFGQDEKLFF
TRBV27	TRBJ2-2	CASSLWLRTGELFF
TRBV6-2/TRBV6-3	TRBJ1-5	CASSPSLRAGGNQPQHF